This is a list of T cell receptor beta chains from one sample in a study of T cells in Graves' hyperthyroidism and ophthalmopathy. MiXCR, run by TCRdb on the multiplex PCR reads, gives a single entry per CDR3 protein. The sample holds about 570,000 distinct CDR3 sequences, about 45% seen once. Material: peripheral blood or thyroid tissue (not recorded which). The receptors were sampled from an adult woman with Graves' disease, either hyperthyroidism or ophthalmopathy (not recorded which). Each CDR3 is given with its conserved first and last residue. The order of the fields is V gene, D gene, clone size, J gene, CDR3 protein, CDR3 DNA. A D gene is named only where the DNA matches it firmly. Size is stated for part of the rows, as once, few or many counts, or as a class when the clone is expanded.

>TRBV5-1|TRBD2|NA|TRBJ2-2
CASSPGLAGITGGLFF
TGCGCCAGCAGCCCGGGACTAGCGGGGATCACCGGGGGGCTGTTTTTT
>TRBV24-1|TRBD1|NA|TRBJ1-1
CASAGTGVLSVGTEAFF
TGTGCCAGCGCCGGGACAGGGGTCCTCTCGGTGGGCACTGAAGCTTTCTTT
>TRBV10-3|TRBD1|NA|TRBJ1-6
CAISENRGQNSPLHF
TGTGCCATCAGTGAGAACAGGGGACAGAATTCACCCCTCCACTTT
>TRBV4-2|NA|NA|TRBJ1-5
CASSHVTGPQHF
TGTGCCAGCAGCCATGTGACAGGGCCCCAGCATTTT
>TRBV20-1|NA|NA|TRBJ1-1
CSASSAEAFF
TGCAGTGCTAGTAGCGCAGAAGCTTTCTTT
>TRBV7-9|TRBD1|many|TRBJ1-1
CASSLGPGGANTEAFF
TGTGCCAGCAGCTTAGGCCCAGGGGGCGCGAACACTGAAGCTTTCTTT
>TRBV28|NA|few|TRBJ1-6
CASSTSLDSYNSPLHF
TGTGCCAGCAGTACCTCTTTAGACTCCTATAATTCACCCCTCCACTTT
>TRBV12-3/TRBV12-4|NA|NA|TRBJ1-4
CASSPREPPNEKLFF
TGTGCCAGCAGTCCACGGGAGCCCCCTAATGAAAAACTGTTTTTT
>TRBV7-2|TRBD2|NA|TRBJ2-5
CASSRNRLAGWETQYF
TGTGCCAGCAGCCGAAATAGACTAGCGGGATGGGAGACCCAGTACTTC
>TRBV2|NA|NA|TRBJ1-6
CASSGPLGRTMGSPLHF
TGTGCCAGCAGTGGGCCCCTGGGACGCACAATGGGTTCACCCCTCCACTTT
>TRBV20-1|NA|many|TRBJ2-2
CSARGYAGELFF
TGCAGTGCAAGGGGGTACGCCGGGGAGCTGTTTTTT
>TRBV5-1|NA|many|TRBJ1-1
CASSFRDPNTEAFF
TGCGCCAGCAGCTTCCGGGATCCGAACACTGAAGCTTTCTTT